This is a list of T cell receptor beta chains from one sample in a study of human T cells and chemical hapten exposure. MiXCR, applied by TCRdb to the RACE reads, yields one record per CDR3 protein. The data contain tens of thousands of distinct CDR3 sequences, 5.8% of them singletons. The specimen was whole blood, collected in connection with sensitization to the hapten diphenylcyclopropenone (DPC). Source of these receptors: a man younger than 40 with alopecia areata. Some clones in this sample may be carry-over from other donors' samples. CDR3s include the opening cysteine and the closing phenylalanine or tryptophan. The D gene is left open where the match is weak. Only part of the rows carry a size: once, few, many, or a class if the clone is expanded.

abundance,v_gene,d_gene,j_gene,CDR3aa,CDR3nt
many,TRBV19,.,TRBJ2-5,CASSRALLQETQYF,TGTGCCAGTAGTCGGGCCTTGCTCCAAGAGACCCAGTACTTC
many,TRBV12-3/TRBV12-4,TRBD2,TRBJ2-3,CASSFRTSGGSTDTQYF,TGTGCCAGCAGTTTTCGGACTAGCGGGGGGAGCACAGATACGCAGTATTTT
.,TRBV30,.,TRBJ2-5,CAWSAPERGETQYF,TGTGCCTGGAGTGCCCCCGAGAGGGGAGAGACCCAGTACTTC
many,TRBV20-1,.,TRBJ1-5,CSARDRAGYNSNQPQHF,TGCAGTGCTAGAGATCGGGCAGGCTATAATAGCAATCAGCCCCAGCATTTT
many,TRBV7-2,.,TRBJ1-6,CASSHQRFYNSPLHF,TGTGCCAGCAGCCACCAACGGTTTTATAATTCACCCCTCCACTTT
many,TRBV15,TRBD1,TRBJ2-1,CATSRDRGRRNEQFF,TGTGCCACCAGCAGAGACAGGGGGCGCCGGAATGAGCAGTTCTTC
many,TRBV12-3/TRBV12-4,.,TRBJ1-3,CASSDPSLSLSGNTIYF,TGTGCCAGTTCGGACCCATCACTTTCCCTCTCTGGAAACACCATATATTTT
many,TRBV2,TRBD1,TRBJ2-5,CASSVGQLGASSVGQLGAETQYF,TGTGCCAGCAGTGTGGGACAGTTGGGAGCCAGCAGTGTGGGACAGTTGGGAGCGGAGACCCAGTACTTC
many,TRBV27,TRBD2,TRBJ2-3,CASSSGLAAATQYF,TGTGCCAGCAGTTCCGGACTAGCGGCAGCTACGCAGTATTTT
many,TRBV7-6,TRBD1,TRBJ2-7,CASSPSDRGVNEQYF,TGTGCCAGCAGCCCCTCCGACAGGGGAGTGAACGAGCAGTACTTC
.,TRBV6-2/TRBV6-3,TRBD1,TRBJ2-3,CASSPGTGYTDTQYF,TGTGCCAGCAGCCCCGGGACAGGCTATACAGATACGCAGTATTTT
.,TRBV6-6,.,TRBJ2-3,CASSPFTRGTDTQYF,TGTGCCAGCAGTCCCTTTACTAGAGGTACAGATACGCAGTATTTT
few,TRBV19,.,TRBJ1-5,CASRRSQGEGQPQHF,TGTGCCAGTAGACGATCACAGGGAGAGGGCCAGCCCCAGCATTTT
.,TRBV12-3/TRBV12-4,TRBD2,TRBJ2-5,CASSLGLAGPFQETQYF,TGTGCCAGCAGTTTAGGACTAGCGGGGCCCTTCCAAGAGACCCAGTACTTC
.,TRBV27,.,TRBJ1-6,CARGFYEAPGDNSPLHF,TGTGCCAGGGGGTTTTATGAGGCCCCGGGTGATAATTCACCCCTCCACTTT
many,TRBV6-5,TRBD1,TRBJ2-7,CASSPGQGASYEQYF,TGTGCCAGCTCCCCCGGCCAGGGGGCTAGCTACGAGCAGTACTTC
many,TRBV7-9,.,TRBJ2-7,CASSLSGEQYF,TGTGCCAGCAGCTTATCGGGGGAGCAGTACTTC
many,TRBV12-3/TRBV12-4,.,TRBJ2-1,CASSYGPGKTNEQFF,TGTGCCAGCAGTTATGGGCCAGGGAAAACTAATGAGCAGTTCTTC
many,TRBV20-1,TRBD2,TRBJ2-1,CSARLAGRHNEQFF,TGCAGTGCCAGACTAGCGGGACGCCACAATGAGCAGTTCTTC
many,TRBV5-1,TRBD1,TRBJ2-7,CASSLMGQHSYEQYF,TGCGCCAGCAGCTTGATGGGACAGCACTCCTACGAGCAGTACTTC
many,TRBV7-9,TRBD1,TRBJ2-5,CASSPQGRETQYF,TGTGCCAGCAGCCCACAGGGGCGGGAGACCCAGTACTTC
many,TRBV29-1,TRBD1,TRBJ1-2,CSVNQQARGPNPNYGYTF,TGCAGCGTCAACCAGCAGGCCAGGGGGCCCAACCCTAACTATGGCTACACCTTC
many,TRBV11-3,TRBD2,TRBJ2-5,CASSLGLAEQETQYF,TGTGCCAGCAGCTTGGGACTAGCGGAACAAGAGACCCAGTACTTC
many,TRBV7-8,TRBD1,TRBJ1-5,CASSTRQGATSNQPQHF,TGTGCCAGCAGCACACGACAGGGTGCGACTAGCAATCAGCCCCAGCATTTT
many,TRBV2,TRBD2,TRBJ2-5,CASSVGGREETQYF,TGTGCCAGCAGTGTCGGCGGGAGAGAAGAGACCCAGTACTTC
many,TRBV7-2,TRBD2,TRBJ2-3,CASSLTSGGANTDTQYF,TGTGCCAGCAGCTTGACTAGCGGGGGGGCCAACACAGATACGCAGTATTTT
.,TRBV6-6,TRBD1,TRBJ1-2,CASISRGANYGYTF,TGTGCCAGCATTTCCAGGGGGGCGAACTATGGCTACACCTTC
many,TRBV14,TRBD2,TRBJ2-1,CASSQKGGRAYEQFF,TGTGCCAGCAGCCAGAAAGGCGGGAGGGCCTATGAGCAGTTCTTC
many,TRBV6-2/TRBV6-3,TRBD1,TRBJ1-1,CASSTGTGAAEATGAAEAFF,TGTGCCAGCAGTACCGGGACAGGGGCCGCAGAAGCGACAGGGGCCGCAGAAGCTTTCTTT
few,TRBV4-3,.,TRBJ2-7,CASSQDLKSTVYEQYF,TGCGCCAGCAGCCAAGATCTGAAGTCTACAGTCTACGAGCAGTACTTC
many,TRBV4-3,TRBD2,TRBJ2-1,CASSLAGSYNEQFF,TGCGCCAGCAGCCTAGCGGGCTCCTACAATGAGCAGTTCTTC
many,TRBV20-1,.,TRBJ2-3,CSAKNTDTQYF,TGCAGTGCTAAGAATACAGATACGCAGTATTTT
.,TRBV2,TRBD1,TRBJ2-3,CASSYGQGRTDTQYF,TGTGCCAGCTCCTACGGACAGGGTCGCACAGATACGCAGTATTTT
.,TRBV6-2/TRBV6-3,.,TRBJ2-2,CASAGRNTGELFFGEGSRQLFF,.
many,TRBV6-1,.,TRBJ2-4,CASSSWGVGNIQYF,TGTGCCAGCAGTTCCTGGGGTGTTGGAAACATTCAGTACTTC
many,TRBV20-1,TRBD2,TRBJ2-6,CSARDLGGAEEANVLTF,TGCAGTGCTAGAGATCTGGGAGGGGCGGAGGAGGCCAACGTCCTGACTTTC
many,TRBV20-1,.,TRBJ1-4,CSALPSGEEKLFF,TGCAGTGCTTTACCCAGCGGGGAAGAAAAACTGTTTTTT
many,TRBV7-9,.,TRBJ2-1,CASSHSRGYEQFF,TGTGCCAGCAGCCACTCCAGGGGATATGAGCAGTTCTTC
many,TRBV29-1,.,TRBJ2-1,CSVQDFLGNEQFF,TGCAGCGTTCAGGACTTCCTCGGCAATGAGCAGTTCTTC
many,TRBV5-1,.,TRBJ2-7,CASSGPGPYEQYF,TGCGCCAGCAGCGGGCCGGGGCCCTACGAGCAGTACTTC
many,TRBV2,TRBD1,TRBJ2-5,CASSSTGVVETQYF,TGTGCCAGCAGTAGCACAGGGGTGGTGGAGACCCAGTACTTC
many,TRBV10-3,TRBD2,TRBJ2-1,CAISDPTLAGVPSYNEQFF,TGTGCCATCAGTGACCCGACACTAGCGGGAGTACCCTCCTACAATGAGCAGTTCTTC
many,TRBV3-1,TRBD1,TRBJ2-5,CASSHRGRGETQYF,TGTGCCAGCAGCCACAGGGGGCGAGGTGAGACCCAGTACTTC
many,TRBV12-3/TRBV12-4,TRBD1,TRBJ2-2,CASSPLGRGTGELFF,TGTGCCAGCAGTCCCCTGGGCAGGGGGACCGGGGAGCTGTTTTTT
many,TRBV12-3/TRBV12-4,.,TRBJ2-1,CASGPGPASEQFF,TGTGCCAGCGGCCCGGGACCGGCGAGTGAGCAGTTCTTC
many,TRBV7-6,.,TRBJ2-1,CASSLGQPPHNEQFF,TGTGCCAGCAGCTTAGGGCAGCCACCACACAATGAGCAGTTCTTC
many,TRBV6-2/TRBV6-3,.,TRBJ2-5,CAAKTPLSETQYF,TGTGCCGCGAAGACTCCACTGTCTGAGACCCAGTACTTC
many,TRBV27,TRBD1,TRBJ1-5,CASSRQGAGQPQHF,TGTGCCAGCAGCCGACAGGGGGCGGGTCAGCCCCAGCATTTT
many,TRBV7-9,.,TRBJ1-2,CASSSTPDINYGYTF,TGTGCCAGCAGCTCGACCCCCGACATTAACTATGGCTACACCTTC
many,TRBV6-5,.,TRBJ1-2,CARPYLCTSVPDPFGGNYGYTF,.
many,TRBV29-1,TRBD2,TRBJ2-1,CSVLTSGRESYNEQFF,TGCAGCGTTCTCACTAGCGGGAGGGAGAGCTACAATGAGCAGTTCTTC
many,TRBV7-2,TRBD1,TRBJ1-4,CASSPQGAQKKLFF,TGTGCCAGCAGCCCACAGGGGGCGCAGAAAAAACTGTTTTTT
many,TRBV4-3,.,TRBJ2-7,CASSQDRSFSYEQYF,TGCGCCAGCAGCCAAGACAGGTCCTTCTCCTACGAGCAGTACTTC
many,TRBV10-3,TRBD1,TRBJ1-2,CAISPGQGNYGYTF,TGTGCCATCAGTCCCGGACAGGGGAACTATGGCTACACCTTC
.,TRBV6-1,TRBD1,TRBJ1-1,CASSLTGDTEAFF,TGTGCCAGCAGTTTGACAGGGGACACTGAAGCTTTCTTT